This T cell receptor beta chain comes out of a study of response to subunit inactivated influenza vaccine. Per the germline V gene, CDR1 is SQVTM and CDR2 is ANQGSEA. The CDR3 runs to 14 residues. V shed 6 bases, J shed 8 bases, and the junction held 6 bases outside the gene matches. MiXCR, run by TCRdb on the RT-PCR reads, gives a single entry per CDR3 protein. The sample lists about 540,000 distinct CDR3 sequences; approximately 20% were seen once. This same sample was also part of a study on T cells expressing NK-cell markers. That source reports: Synthesis of TCR beta cDNA relied on 5'RACE template switching carrying UMIs.

The sequencing used CD4+ T cells sorted from PBMCs, collected 11 to 12 days after vaccination. This receptor was taken from a man aged 50 to 59 who received an inactivated influenza vaccine. The chain uses TRBV29-1 and TRBJ2-1, with TRBD2 identical over 14 bases. DNA for the CDR3: TGCAGCGTAGGGACTAGCGGGGGCTGGGATGAGCAGTTCTTC. Amino acids: CSVGTSGGWDEQFF.